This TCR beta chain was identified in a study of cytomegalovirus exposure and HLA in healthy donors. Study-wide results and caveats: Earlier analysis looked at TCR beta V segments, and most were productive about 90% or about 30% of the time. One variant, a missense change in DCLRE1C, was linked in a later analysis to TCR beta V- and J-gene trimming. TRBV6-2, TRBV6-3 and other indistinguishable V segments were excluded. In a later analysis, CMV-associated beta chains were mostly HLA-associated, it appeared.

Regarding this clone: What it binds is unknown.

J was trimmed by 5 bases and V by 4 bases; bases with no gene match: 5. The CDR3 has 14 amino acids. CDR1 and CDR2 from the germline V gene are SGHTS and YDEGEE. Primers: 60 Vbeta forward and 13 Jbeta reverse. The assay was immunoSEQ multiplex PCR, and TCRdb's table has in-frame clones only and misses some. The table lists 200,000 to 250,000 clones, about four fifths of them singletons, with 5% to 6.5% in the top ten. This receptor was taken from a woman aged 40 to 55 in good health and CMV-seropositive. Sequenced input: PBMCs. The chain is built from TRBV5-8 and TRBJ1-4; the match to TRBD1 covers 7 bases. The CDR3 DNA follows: TGTGCCAGCAGCCCGGGACAGCTAAATGAAAAACTGTTTTTT. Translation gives CASSPGQLNEKLFF.